This T cell receptor beta chain was profiled in a study of blood T cell repertoires in COVID-19. Clones were read by immunoSEQ multiplex PCR, and TCRdb kept only the in-frame ones, dropping some. The sample has some 400,000 clones; around 89% are singletons. Across under 25 US areas, participants ranged in age from 18 to 89 years. Per germline, CDR1 SQVTM and CDR2 ANQGSEA. V shed 6 bases, J shed 6 bases, and the junction held 3 bases outside the gene matches. CDR3 length: 12 residues. This clonotype was obtained from a man younger than 40 who had recovered from COVID-19. Material: PBMCs or T cells enriched from blood (not recorded which). This chain joins TRBV29-1 and TRBJ1-4, with 8 bases lining up with TRBD1. The CDR3 DNA reads TGCAGCGTGACAGGGGAGGATGAAAAACTGTTTTTT. The encoded protein is CSVTGEDEKLFF.